This TCR beta chain was obtained from a study of T cell responses to AZD1222 COVID-19 vaccine. Study-level points and caveats: Clonal diversity may have been underestimated in mostly white British donors.

In regard to this clone: The antigen remains unidentified.

Produced via immunoSEQ multiplex PCR; TCRdb's table is partial and in-frame only. This table has 150,000 or so clones, about 87% appearing once. V was cut by 0 bases and J by 5 bases, with 11 bases left in between. The CDR3 totals 16 residues. Per the germline V gene, CDR1 is SGHTA and CDR2 is FQGTGA. Here the sequenced sample was peripheral blood, taken on day 0 of AZD1222 vaccination. This sequence was found in an adult in good health. The V call is TRBV7-3, the J call TRBJ1-6, with no clear D. The CDR3 DNA sequence: TGTGCCAGCAGCTTAACAGCGACGGCCCATAATTCACCCCTCCACTTT. This encodes CASSLTATAHNSPLHF.